These 26 T cell receptor beta chains were sequenced from one sample in a study of Ad26.COV2.S vaccination and SARS-CoV-2 variants. Profiling relied on immunoSEQ multiplex PCR, and the TCRdb table lists in-frame clones only, not all of them. Of approximately 340,000 clones detected, about 91% appear once; the ten largest clones hold 3% to 5%. The starting material was peripheral blood, obtained after recovery from COVID-19. The receptors come from a human donor who had recovered from COVID-19.

The table lists this clone with a count of one. CDR3 nucleotide sequence: TGTGCCAGCAGTTACTCTGGGACCTCCAATCAGCCCCAGCATTTT. It codes for CASSYSGTSNQPQHF. V gene TRBV6-5 combines with J gene TRBJ1-5, with TRBD1 as a possible D gene (5 bases). The CDR3 covers 15 residues. CDR1 is MNHEY, CDR2 SVGAGI, per germline. Trimming took 0 bases from V and 3 from J, leaving 9 bases between them.

The rearrangement links TRBV6-2 or TRBV6-3 to TRBJ2-7; 11 nucleotides match TRBD1. Trimming removed 2 bases from V and 0 bases from J; junction bases left unmatched: 9. Germline CDR1 reads MNHEY; CDR2 reads SVGEGT. This CDR3 comprises 18 residues. CDR3 sequence (DNA): TGTGCCAGCAGTTACCACGGACAGGGGGCGGGAAGCTCCTACGAGCAGTACTTC. Its protein product is CASSYHGQGAGSSYEQYF.

This CDR3 reads CASSDQQGVGNQPQHF. CDR3 DNA sequence: TGTGCCAGCAGTGATCAACAGGGTGTAGGCAATCAGCCCCAGCATTTT. The rearrangement uses TRBV2 and TRBJ1-5; TRBD1 might be the D (6 bases). Per the germline V gene, CDR1 is SNHLY and CDR2 is FYNNEI. Trimming cost V 3 bases and J 2 bases, with 14 bases left between them. This CDR3 is built from 16 residues.

This chain uses TRBV9 with TRBJ2-3; D assignment may be TRBD1 or TRBD2 (7 bases each). CDR3 size: 17 residues. V was pared by 0 bases and J by 1 base, with 15 bases between. Germline V gives CDR1 SGDLS, CDR2 YYNGEE. The CDR3: CASSVGGGGARTDTQYF. Here the CDR3 DNA reads TGTGCCAGCAGCGTAGGGGGAGGGGGCGCCCGCACAGATACGCAGTATTTT.

The chain uses TRBV29-1 and TRBJ2-3, with TRBD2 identical over 13 bases. This CDR3 has 16 amino acids. Germline V gene lookup returns CDR1 SQVTM and CDR2 ANQGSEA. Losses at the gene ends were 3 bases for V and 5 bases for J; bases not matched to a gene: 8. CDR3 loop: CSVDLTSGGPGDTQYF. CDR3 bases: TGCAGCGTTGACCTGACTAGCGGGGGGCCGGGAGATACGCAGTATTTT.

The V and J genes are TRBV4-1 and TRBJ2-7, with 7 bases identical to TRBD1. Germline V gene lookup returns CDR1 MGHRA and CDR2 YSYEKL. Trimming at V came to 1 base and at J to 5 bases, leaving 11 bases not matched to a gene. The CDR3 sequence is 16 residues long. The CDR3 protein is CASSQGQGPFPHEQYF. The CDR3 coding sequence is TGCGCCAGCAGCCAAGGACAGGGTCCCTTTCCCCACGAGCAGTACTTC.

V usage is TRBV6-6 and J usage is TRBJ2-3; 10 bases are a match to TRBD2. V lost 1 base and J lost 3; bases outside the gene matches: 1. CDR1 MNHNY and CDR2 SVGAGI come from the germline V gene (reference sequence). The CDR3 is 15 amino acids. CDR3 loop: CASSYLAGGTDTQYF. The CDR3 DNA reads TGTGCCAGCAGTTACTTAGCGGGGGGAACAGATACGCAGTATTTT.

V gene TRBV4-3 combines with J gene TRBJ1-1; no definite D call. V lost 4 bases to trimming and J lost 2 bases, with 14 bases between them. Germline V gives CDR1 LGHNA, CDR2 YSLEER. This CDR3 comprises 15 residues. The CDR3 bases are TGCGCCAGCAGCCTTGGGTCGGGCAGAAACACTGAAGCTTTCTTT. Protein product: CASSLGSGRNTEAFF.

This chain uses TRBV6-5 with TRBJ1-2, with D maybe TRBD1 (6 bases). Germline V CDR1 and CDR2: MNHEY, SVGAGI. Deletions cut 6 bases from V and 1 base from J, with 9 bases between. This CDR3 has 13 residues. CDR3 sequence: CASSEGGNYGYTF. CDR3 in DNA: TGTGCCAGCAGCGAGGGGGGTAACTATGGCTACACCTTC.

CDR3 region: CASSLGEYTEAFF. The DNA of the CDR3 is TGTGCCAGCAGCTTAGGGGAGTACACTGAAGCTTTCTTT. The gene calls are TRBV7-2 and TRBJ1-1; D uncertain. The CDR3 contains 13 residues. V was trimmed by 1 base and J by 3 bases, leaving 6 bases between them. CDR1 and CDR2 (germline): SGHTA, FQGNSA.

The CDR3 DNA is TGTGCCAGCAGCACAGCCCGGGCGCGAGGGGAGACCCAGTACTTC. Protein product: CASSTARARGETQYF. The rearrangement joins TRBV11-2 to TRBJ2-5; D perhaps matches TRBD2 (5 bases). CDR1 and CDR2 from the germline V gene are SGHAT and FQNNGV. The CDR3 has 15 residues. The V gene lost 5 bases and the J gene lost 5 bases, with 18 bases spanning the gap.

The chain uses TRBV4-1 and TRBJ1-2; 8 bases map to TRBD1. This CDR3 is 19 amino acids long. CDR1 and CDR2 from the germline V gene are MGHRA and YSYEKL. V was pared by 4 bases and J by 4 bases, with 20 bases of the junction left unmatched. The CDR3 reads CASSLAITGTGTSLYGYTF. The CDR3 DNA reads TGCGCCAGCAGCCTAGCCATTACCGGGACAGGTACTTCTCTCTATGGCTACACCTTC.

The J gene is TRBJ1-5, the V gene TRBV7-8; TRBD1 agrees at 7 bases. Germline V gene lookup returns CDR1 SGHVS and CDR2 FQNEAQ. CDR3 length equals 15 residues. The J segment lost 3 bases and the V segment lost 6 bases, leaving 8 bases of the junction unmatched. CDR3 in DNA: TGTGCCAGCAGACAAGGGACAGCTTTCAATCAGCCCCAGCATTTT. It encodes CASRQGTAFNQPQHF.

The chain has TRBV3-1 (or the pseudogene TRBV3-2) and TRBJ2-7; 10 bases align to TRBD2. The V gene end was trimmed by 2 bases and the J gene end by 3 bases; junction bases not matched to a gene: 7. CDR3 length: 16 amino acids. The germline V gene has CDR1 LGHDT and CDR2 YNNKEL (reference sequence). The CDR3 DNA reads TGTGCCAGCAGCCAATCGATAGCGGGGGGACTCTACGAGCAGTACTTC. It specifies CASSQSIAGGLYEQYF.

The rearrangement joins TRBV11-2 to TRBJ1-4; 7 bases align to TRBD1. The V gene end was trimmed by 1 base and the J gene end by 8 bases; junction bases not matched to a gene: 13. The V gene's germline CDR1 is SGHAT and CDR2 FQNNGV. There are 17 residues in the CDR3. As DNA, the CDR3 is TGTGCCAGCAGCTTAGCCGGTCGGACAGGAGTAGGGGAAAAACTGTTTTTT. Protein sequence: CASSLAGRTGVGEKLFF.

The rearrangement links TRBV4-3 to TRBJ2-3, with 7 bases identical to TRBD1. Germline assignment: CDR1 LGHNA and CDR2 YSLEER. This CDR3 is built from 16 residues. The trim removed 0 bases at V and 2 bases at J, leaving 5 bases unmatched. CDR3: CASSQDWTGYTDTQYF. The CDR3 coding sequence is TGCGCCAGCAGCCAAGATTGGACAGGATACACAGATACGCAGTATTTT.

As DNA, the CDR3 is TGTGCCAGCAACTACGACAGGTGGGGGGGTACGCAGTATTTT. Its translation: CASNYDRWGGTQYF. J is TRBJ2-3 and V is TRBV6-5, with D perhaps TRBD2 (7 bases). V gave up 7 bases and J gave up 8 bases, with 19 bases separating them. Germline V CDR1 and CDR2: MNHEY, SVGAGI. The length of the CDR3 is 14 residues.

This clone has only one observation. Within the sample, other DNA sequences also encode this same CDR3. The genes are TRBV3-1 (or the pseudogene TRBV3-2) and TRBJ1-2; D might be TRBD1 (6 bases). V was trimmed by 4 bases and J by 4 bases, leaving 16 bases between them. This CDR3 has 15 residues. CDR1 and CDR2 (germline): LGHDT, YNNKEL (reference sequence). The CDR3 loop reads CASSPFGTGAYGYTF. CDR3 bases: TGTGCCAGCAGCCCGTTTGGGACGGGGGCCTATGGCTACACCTTC.

V gene TRBV7-9 combines with J gene TRBJ1-1; perhaps TRBD1 as D (5 bases). Germline V gene lookup returns CDR1 SEHNR and CDR2 FQNEAQ (reference sequence). The CDR3 length is 15 residues. V was trimmed by 4 bases and J by 6 bases, leaving 18 bases between them. Here the CDR3 reads CASSSQAGTGAEAFF. The CDR3 bases are TGTGCCAGCAGCTCTCAGGCAGGGACTGGCGCTGAAGCTTTCTTT.

This chain connects TRBV5-6 to TRBJ1-3; the D gene is possibly TRBD1 (5 bases). The CDR3 spans 15 residues. V was trimmed by 4 bases and J by 4 bases, leaving 15 bases between them. Germline V gene sequence: CDR1 SGHDT, CDR2 YYEEEE. Here the CDR3 reads CASSNPREWGNTIYF. In nucleotides, the CDR3 is TGTGCCAGCAGCAACCCCAGGGAATGGGGAAACACCATATATTTT.

This rearrangement joins TRBV5-4 to TRBJ1-2; D is undetermined. The CDR3 spans 13 residues. The germline gives CDR1 SGHNT, CDR2 YYREEE (reference sequence). The germline V and J ends were trimmed by 2 bases and 4 bases, with 9 bases remaining between them. In nucleotides, the CDR3 is TGTGCCAGCAGCTTAGAGCCGAGCTATGGCTACACCTTC. Translation: CASSLEPSYGYTF.

The rearrangement uses TRBV27 and TRBJ2-2; possible D gene TRBD2, 5 bases. This CDR3 has 14 amino acids. CDR1 and CDR2 (germline): MNHEY, SMNVEV (reference sequence). V lost 2 bases, J lost 4 bases, and 8 bases lay in between. CDR3 loop: CASSLRTRTGELFF. For the CDR3, the DNA is TGTGCCAGCAGTTTAAGGACTCGCACCGGGGAGCTGTTTTTT.

The DNA for the CDR3 is TGTGCCACCAGTGATTTACAGGGGCCGGTCGAAGCTTTCTTT. This translates into CATSDLQGPVEAFF. The J gene is TRBJ1-1, the V gene TRBV24-1, with 7 bases that match TRBD1. The V segment lost 1 base and the J segment 8 bases; nucleotides outside the gene matches: 6. Germline-derived CDR1 and CDR2 are KGHDR and SFDVKD. CDR3 length equals 14 residues.

The chain combines TRBV7-3 with TRBJ1-3; D not certain. V was clipped by 5 bases and J by 4 bases, with 9 bases between them. The length of the CDR3 is 13 residues. Germline loops: CDR1 SGHTA, CDR2 FQGTGA. CDR3 coding DNA: TGTGCCAGCAGCCCTACCCCGGGAAACACCATATATTTT. This translates into CASSPTPGNTIYF.

The sample holds one count of this clone. The chain combines TRBV29-1 with TRBJ2-3; D tentatively fits TRBD1 or TRBD2 (6 bases each). Germline CDR1 reads SQVTM; CDR2 reads ANQGSEA. V lost 8 bases to trimming and J lost 3 bases, with 18 bases between them. The CDR3 covers 14 residues. The CDR3 DNA reads TGCAGCCCGTACAGGGCAGGGAGGACAGATACGCAGTATTTT. This sequence encodes CSPYRAGRTDTQYF.

This sequence joins TRBV2 and TRBJ1-3, with TRBD1 as a possible D gene (6 bases). Trimming removed 7 bases at V and 1 base at J, with 11 bases between. This CDR3 is built from 14 residues. Germline V lookup: CDR1 SNHLY, CDR2 FYNNEI. CDR3 region: CASTGGRSGNTIYF. For the CDR3, the DNA is TGTGCCAGCACCGGGGGGCGATCTGGAAACACCATATATTTT.